This T cell receptor (beta chain) was identified during a study of blood T cells in healthy people across ages. Study overall: There was about one barcoded beta molecule captured by template switching per two T cells. Whole-study results and caveats: A roughly linear age-dependent decrease characterized TCR beta diversity per million T cells. Relative to aged donors, long-lived donors carried more naive CD4+ cells and displayed higher diversity.

Caucasian, healthy and from Russia, the donors were aged between about 6 and 90. V lost 5 bases to trimming and J lost 10 bases, with 16 bases between them. Per germline, CDR1 SGHTA and CDR2 FQGNSA. CDR3 length equals 13 residues. The use of a sample-barcoded 5' primer and a J-beta primer mix characterized a second PCR of about 7 to 12 cycles. TCRdb processed the 5' RACE reads anew with MiXCR; each CDR3 protein has one entry. Found here are fewer than 1 million distinct CDR3 sequences, about 42% of them singletons; the top ten hold about 21%. Of note for this clonotype: Its antigen remains unknown.

This TCR derives from a man in his fifties or sixties in good health. Sequencing was performed on blood. The gene calls are TRBV7-2 and TRBJ2-3, with D perhaps matching TRBD1 or TRBD2 (6 bases each). The CDR3 coding sequence is TGTGCCAGCAGCCCAGGGGTTCCGGGGGCGCAGTATTTT. It yields the protein CASSPGVPGAQYF.